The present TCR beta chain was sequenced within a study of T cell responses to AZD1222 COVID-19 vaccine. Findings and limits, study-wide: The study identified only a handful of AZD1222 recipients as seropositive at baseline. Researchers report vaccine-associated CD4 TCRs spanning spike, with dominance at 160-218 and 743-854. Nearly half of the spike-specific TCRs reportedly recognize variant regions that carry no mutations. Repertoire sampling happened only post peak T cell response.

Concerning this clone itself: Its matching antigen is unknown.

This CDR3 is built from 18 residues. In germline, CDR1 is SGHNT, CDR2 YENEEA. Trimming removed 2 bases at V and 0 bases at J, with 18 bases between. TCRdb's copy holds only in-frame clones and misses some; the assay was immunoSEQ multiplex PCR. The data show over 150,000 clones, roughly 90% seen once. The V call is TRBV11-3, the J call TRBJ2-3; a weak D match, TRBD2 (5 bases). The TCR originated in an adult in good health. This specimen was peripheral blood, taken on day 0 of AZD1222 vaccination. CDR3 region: CASSLPLGSMGSTDTQYF. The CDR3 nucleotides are TGTGCCAGCAGCTTACCCTTAGGGAGTATGGGAAGCACAGATACGCAGTATTTT.